The rows below give T cell receptor beta chains drawn from one sample of a study of blood T cell repertoires in COVID-19. Generated by immunoSEQ multiplex PCR, the TCRdb table keeps only in-frame clones and is missing some. The sample includes 20,000 to 30,000 clones, 90% to 95% of them seen just once. Sequencing was carried out using peripheral blood. The receptors come from a woman in her fifties or sixties with active COVID-19. The conserved cysteine and the conserved F or W are not part of the CDR3 here.

TRBJ1-3	TRBV28	ASSVGGRNTIY
TRBJ2-7	TRBV3-1/TRBV3-2	ASSLIAGGQYEQY
TRBJ2-5	TRBV28	ASSSPGFQETQY
TRBJ2-3	TRBV7-3	ASSSGSGESYTQY
TRBJ2-7	TRBV10-3	AIGPQGGWEQY
TRBJ1-1	TRBV19	ATQWGVNTEAF
TRBJ2-1	TRBV10-3	ANRGAGDNEQF
TRBJ1-2	TRBV2	ASSEYRDYGYT
TRBJ1-3	TRBV28	ASSFAGPGNTIY
TRBJ1-2	TRBV24-1	ATSDFPGTGGNYGYT
TRBJ2-1	TRBV2	ASSDTGGNYNEQF
TRBJ1-2	TRBV29-1	SCLLQGGGYGYT
TRBJ1-1	TRBV11-2	ASSPQGASDMMNTEAF
TRBJ2-5	TRBV5-1	ASSDTGETQY
TRBJ2-2	TRBV19	ASSTRGTANTGELF
TRBJ2-3	TRBV18	ASSPPTPPDTQY
TRBJ1-5	TRBV10-3	AISGGRSNQPQH
TRBJ2-2	TRBV19	ASSIESFANTGELF